This T cell receptor (beta chain) comes out of a study of OX40 agonist ivuxolimab in advanced cancers. Overall study results and limits: The authors also found low normalized T-cell clonal expansion in some nonresponders. On average, a greater number of expanded clones characterised CD8+ T cells relative to CD4+.

Samples of blood were obtained at baseline, on cycle 4 day 1, and on cycle 7 day 1. As concerns this clone: Its antigen remains unidentified.

CDR3 size: 15 residues. Germline V gene data show CDR1 as MNHEY and CDR2 as SVGAGI. V shed 6 bases and J shed 3 bases, with 17 bases lying between them. This table comes from immunoSEQ multiplex PCR, and its TCRdb copy is limited to in-frame clones, with some not included. The repertoire holds about 55,000 clones, with approximately 90% as singletons. This receptor was identified in an adult with an advanced solid tumor such as melanoma, head and neck, liver or kidney cancer. The V and J genes are TRBV6-5 and TRBJ1-2; possibly TRBD1 for D (6 bases). The source material was CD4+ or CD8+ T cells sorted from blood, sampled in a trial of the OX40 agonist ivuxolimab. CDR3 DNA sequence: TGTGCCAGCAGAGGCACACAGGGAGGGGACTATGGCTACACCTTC. Translated: CASRGTQGGDYGYTF.